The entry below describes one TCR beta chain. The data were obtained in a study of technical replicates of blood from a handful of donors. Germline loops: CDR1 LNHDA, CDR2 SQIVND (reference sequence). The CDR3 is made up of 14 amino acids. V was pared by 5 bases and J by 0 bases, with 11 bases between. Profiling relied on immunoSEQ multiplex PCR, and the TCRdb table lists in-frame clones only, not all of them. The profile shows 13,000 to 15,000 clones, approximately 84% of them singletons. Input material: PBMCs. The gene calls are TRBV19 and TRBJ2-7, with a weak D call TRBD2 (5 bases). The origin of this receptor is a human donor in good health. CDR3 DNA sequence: TGTGCCAGTAGTCAACAAGCGGACTCCTACGAGCAGTACTTC. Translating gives CASSQQADSYEQYF.